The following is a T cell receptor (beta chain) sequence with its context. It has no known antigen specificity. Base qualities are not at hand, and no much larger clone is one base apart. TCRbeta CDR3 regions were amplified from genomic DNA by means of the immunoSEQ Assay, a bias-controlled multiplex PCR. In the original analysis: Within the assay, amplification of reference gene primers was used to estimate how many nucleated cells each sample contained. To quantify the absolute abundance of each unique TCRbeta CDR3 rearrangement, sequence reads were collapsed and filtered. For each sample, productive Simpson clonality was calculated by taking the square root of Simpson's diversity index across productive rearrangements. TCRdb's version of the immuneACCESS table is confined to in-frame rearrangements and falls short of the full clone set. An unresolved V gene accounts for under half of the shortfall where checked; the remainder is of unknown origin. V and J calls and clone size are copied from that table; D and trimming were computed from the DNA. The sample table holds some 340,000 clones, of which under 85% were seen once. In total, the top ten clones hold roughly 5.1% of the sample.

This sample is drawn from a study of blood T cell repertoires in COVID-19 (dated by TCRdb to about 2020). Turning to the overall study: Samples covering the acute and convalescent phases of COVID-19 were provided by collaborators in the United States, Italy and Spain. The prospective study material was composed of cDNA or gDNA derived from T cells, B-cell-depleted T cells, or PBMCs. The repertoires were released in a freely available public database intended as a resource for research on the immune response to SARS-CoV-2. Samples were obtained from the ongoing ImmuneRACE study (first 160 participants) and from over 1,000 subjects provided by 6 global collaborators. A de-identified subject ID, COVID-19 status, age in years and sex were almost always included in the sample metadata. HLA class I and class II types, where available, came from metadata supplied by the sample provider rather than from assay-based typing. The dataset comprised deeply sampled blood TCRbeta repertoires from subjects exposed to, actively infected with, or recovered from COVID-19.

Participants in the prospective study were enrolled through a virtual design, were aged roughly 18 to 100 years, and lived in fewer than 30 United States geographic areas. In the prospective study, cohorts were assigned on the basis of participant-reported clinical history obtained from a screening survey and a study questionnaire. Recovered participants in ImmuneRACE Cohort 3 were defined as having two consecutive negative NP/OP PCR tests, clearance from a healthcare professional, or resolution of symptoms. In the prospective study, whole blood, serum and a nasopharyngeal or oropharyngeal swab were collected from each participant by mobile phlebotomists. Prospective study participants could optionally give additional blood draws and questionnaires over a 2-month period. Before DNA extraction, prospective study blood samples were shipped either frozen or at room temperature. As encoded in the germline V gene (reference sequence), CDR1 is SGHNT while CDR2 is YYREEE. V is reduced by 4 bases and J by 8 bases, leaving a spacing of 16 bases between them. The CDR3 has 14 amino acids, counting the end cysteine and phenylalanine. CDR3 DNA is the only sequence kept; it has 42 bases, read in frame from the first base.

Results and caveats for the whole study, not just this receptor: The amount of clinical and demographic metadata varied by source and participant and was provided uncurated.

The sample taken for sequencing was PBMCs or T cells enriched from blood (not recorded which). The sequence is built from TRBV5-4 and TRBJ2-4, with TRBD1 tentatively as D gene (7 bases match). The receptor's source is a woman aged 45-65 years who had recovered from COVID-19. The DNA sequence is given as TGTGCCAGCAGCGCCCGACTAGGGACAGACATTCAGTACTTC. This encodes CASSARLGTDIQYF.